This T cell receptor (beta chain) appears in the sequencing data of a study of CD8 T cells in ankylosing spondylitis. TCRdb itself ran the 5' RACE reads through MiXCR, one entry per CDR3 protein. This sample has some 200,000 distinct CDR3 sequences, with 20% to 30% found just once. The CDR3 runs 13 residues. CDR1 SGDLS and CDR2 YYNGEE come from the germline V gene. V was pared by 4 bases and J by 6 bases, with 6 bases of the junction left unmatched. Specimen: blood, either unsorted or a sorted T cell fraction (not recorded which). The gene calls are TRBV9 and TRBJ1-1, with 7 bases aligning to TRBD1. The sequence derives from a male donor with ankylosing spondylitis or in good health (not recorded which). CDR3 sequence (DNA): TGTGCCAGCAGCCCAGGGGGAAATGCTGAAGCTTTCTTT. Its translation is CASSPGGNAEAFF.